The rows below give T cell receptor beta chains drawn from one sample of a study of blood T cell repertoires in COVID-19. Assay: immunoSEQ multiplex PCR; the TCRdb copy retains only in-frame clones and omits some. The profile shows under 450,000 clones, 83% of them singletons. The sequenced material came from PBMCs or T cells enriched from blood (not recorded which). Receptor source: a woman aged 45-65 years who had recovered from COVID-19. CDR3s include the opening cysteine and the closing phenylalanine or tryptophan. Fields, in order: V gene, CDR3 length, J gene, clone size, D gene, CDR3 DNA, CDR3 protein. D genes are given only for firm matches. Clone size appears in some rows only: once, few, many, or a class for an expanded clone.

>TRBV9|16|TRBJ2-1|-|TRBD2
TGTGCCAGCAGCGTAGGAGTAGCGGGAGTCTCCAATGAGCAGTTCTTC
CASSVGVAGVSNEQFF
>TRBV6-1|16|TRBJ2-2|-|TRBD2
TGTGCCAGCAATGAAGCGGGAGGGCCGAACACCGGGGAGCTGTTTTTT
CASNEAGGPNTGELFF
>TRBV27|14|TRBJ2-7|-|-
TGTGCCAGCAGTCCGTCAGGACTTCCCTACGAGCAGTACTTC
CASSPSGLPYEQYF
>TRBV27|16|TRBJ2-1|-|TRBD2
TGTGCCAGCAGTCCGACTACTAGCGGAGCCTACAATGAGCAGTTCTTC
CASSPTTSGAYNEQFF
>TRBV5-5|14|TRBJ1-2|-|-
TGTGCCAGCAGCTTTGGACAGACTAACTATGGCTACACCTTC
CASSFGQTNYGYTF
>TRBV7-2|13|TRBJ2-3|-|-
TGTGCCAGCAGCTACGGGGTCCCAGATACGCAGTATTTT
CASSYGVPDTQYF
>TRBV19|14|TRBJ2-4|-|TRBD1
TGTGCCAGTAGCCAGCCAGCAGGGACAGGGGTTCTGGACTTC
CASSQPAGTGVLDF
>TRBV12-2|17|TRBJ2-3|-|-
TGTGCAAGTCGCTTATTGTCGGCGGGAGGGGGGACAGATACGCAGTATTTT
CASRLLSAGGGTDTQYF
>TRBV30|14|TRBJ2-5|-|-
TGTGCCTGGAGTGTAATTGGGAGGAGCGAGACCCAGTACTTC
CAWSVIGRSETQYF
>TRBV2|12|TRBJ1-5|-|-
TGTGCCAGCAGTCGGGACATTCAGCCCCAGCATTTT
CASSRDIQPQHF
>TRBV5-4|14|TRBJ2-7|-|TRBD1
TGTGCCAGCAGCTTGCCGGGACAGTACTACGAGCAGTACTTC
CASSLPGQYYEQYF
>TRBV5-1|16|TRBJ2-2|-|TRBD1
TGCGCCAGCAGCTTGTCCTCAGGGGGCGCTTTTGGGGAGCTGTTTTTT
CASSLSSGGAFGELFF
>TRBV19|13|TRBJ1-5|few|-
TGTGCCAGTAGTAGGGCAGGGAATCAGCCCCAGCATTTT
CASSRAGNQPQHF
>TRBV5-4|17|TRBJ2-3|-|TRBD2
TGTGCCAGCAGCTTGGGGAGGGTAGCGGGGGCCGGGGATACGCAGTATTTT
CASSLGRVAGAGDTQYF
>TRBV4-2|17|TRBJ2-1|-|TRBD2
TGTGCCAGCAGCCAAGATCTCCTAGCGGGAGTCGTCAATGAGCAGTTCTTC
CASSQDLLAGVVNEQFF
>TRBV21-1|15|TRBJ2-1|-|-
TGTGCCAGGAAGAAACTAGAAAACTCCTACAATGAGCAGTTCTTC
CARKKLENSYNEQFF
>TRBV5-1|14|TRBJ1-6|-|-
TGCGCCAGCAGCCGGCCCCGGGGAAGTTCACCCCTCCACTTT
CASSRPRGSSPLHF
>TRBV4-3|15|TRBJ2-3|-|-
TGCGCCAGCAGCCAACTAAGCACCAACACAGATACGCAGTATTTT
CASSQLSTNTDTQYF
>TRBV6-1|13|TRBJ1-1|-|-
TGTGTCACTAGTGAAATGGGCCTCACTGAAGCTTTCTTT
CVTSEMGLTEAFF
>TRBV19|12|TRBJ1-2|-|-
TGTGCCAGTAGTGGGGGGAAGCGGGGCTACACCTTC
CASSGGKRGYTF
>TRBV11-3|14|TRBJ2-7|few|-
TGTGCCAGCAGCCATATACGGTCCGACTACGAGCAGTACTTC
CASSHIRSDYEQYF
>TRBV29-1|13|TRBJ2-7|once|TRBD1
TGCAGCGTTGGGTATAGACACACAGGGGATCAGTACTTC
CSVGYRHTGDQYF
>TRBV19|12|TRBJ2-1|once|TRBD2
TGTGCCAGTAGCCACCTAGCGGGGGAGCAGTTCTTC
CASSHLAGEQFF
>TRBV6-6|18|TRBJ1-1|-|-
TGTGCCAGCAGTCGAACAGGGTCACGCGCAAGGCGGAACACTGAAGCTTTCTTT
CASSRTGSRARRNTEAFF
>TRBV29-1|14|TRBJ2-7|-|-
TGCAGCGTTGAAGGGCGGGCCTGGATGTACGAGCAGTACTTC
CSVEGRAWMYEQYF
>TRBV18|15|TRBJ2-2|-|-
TGTGCCAGCTCACCACGGACTAGGGGGACCGGGGAGCTGTTTTTT
CASSPRTRGTGELFF
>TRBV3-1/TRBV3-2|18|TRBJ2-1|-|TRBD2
TGTGCCAGCAGCCAAGATTGCAGCGGGGGAAGCTCCTACAATGAGCAGTTCTTC
CASSQDCSGGSSYNEQFF
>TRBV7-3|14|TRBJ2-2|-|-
TGTGCCAGCAGCGCGGGGACGAACACCGGGGAGCTGTTTTTT
CASSAGTNTGELFF